A selection of T cell receptor beta chains follows, all from one sample in a study of cytotoxic CD8 clonotypes in ibrutinib-treated CLL. This table comes from immunoSEQ multiplex PCR, and its TCRdb copy is limited to in-frame clones, with some not included. The repertoire includes about 120,000 clones, approximately 58% of them detected once, and 30% to 45% sits in the top ten. The source was PBMCs, collected after 24 months of ibrutinib treatment. The receptors derive from a human donor with chronic lymphocytic leukemia. Both conserved end residues are part of each CDR3. Each record gives: clone size, D gene, J gene, V gene, CDR3 DNA, CDR3 protein. A D gene is named only where the DNA matches it firmly. A clone size is listed for some rows: how often the clone was seen (once, few, many), or a class if it is expanded.

>-|TRBD2|TRBJ2-1|TRBV27
TGTGCCAGCAGTTCTTACAGCGGGGGGGCCATTGAGCAGTTCTTC
CASSSYSGGAIEQFF
>-|-|TRBJ1-1|TRBV30
TGTGCCTGGAGTGTATCATACGGCGCTGAAGCTTTCTTT
CAWSVSYGAEAFF
>few|-|TRBJ1-2|TRBV25-1
TGTGCCAGCAGTGAATTCAGGCTGCTCTATGGCTACACCTTC
CASSEFRLLYGYTF
>many|TRBD2|TRBJ2-7|TRBV7-6
TGTGCCAGCAGCAGCAGAGTCCCGGGACTAGCAGCCTACGAGCAGTACTTC
CASSSRVPGLAAYEQYF
>-|TRBD1|TRBJ2-7|TRBV27
TGTGCCAGCAGTTCCACGGGACAGGGCTACTACGAGCAGTACTTC
CASSSTGQGYYEQYF
>-|TRBD1|TRBJ1-2|TRBV4-1
TGCGCCAGCAGCCAACCGGACAGGGCCCCTACCTATGGCTACACCTTC
CASSQPDRAPTYGYTF
>-|-|TRBJ2-2|TRBV7-3
TGTGCCAGCAGTGGGACCGGGGAGCTGTTTTTT
CASSGTGELFF
>once|-|TRBJ1-4|TRBV19
TGTGCCAGTAGTACCACGAATGAAAAACTGTTTTTT
CASSTTNEKLFF
>-|-|TRBJ2-1|TRBV19
TGTGCCACCGCTCCTCCCTCCTACAATGAGCAGTTCTTC
CATAPPSYNEQFF
>-|-|TRBJ1-5|TRBV6-6
TGTGCCAGCAGTTACTCGATGGCGGGGCGTAGTCAGCCCCAGCATTTT
CASSYSMAGRSQPQHF
>-|-|TRBJ1-1|TRBV10-2
TGCGCCAGCAGTGACTTCGAGGGACCGTGGGGCACTGAAGCTTTCTTT
CASSDFEGPWGTEAFF
>-|-|TRBJ1-1|TRBV7-2
TGTGCCAGCAGCTTAGGTACTGAAGCTTTCTTT
CASSLGTEAFF
>-|TRBD2|TRBJ2-3|TRBV5-1
TGCGCCAGCAGCTCCATAGCGGGGCTTATGGGTACGCAGTATTTT
CASSSIAGLMGTQYF
>many|TRBD2|TRBJ2-3|TRBV6-4
TGTGCCAGCAGTGACTCGACTAGCGGGGGGGCAGATACGCAGTATTTT
CASSDSTSGGADTQYF
>-|-|TRBJ2-7|TRBV29-1
TGCAGCGTTGAAGTGAGCCCTTCCTACGAGCAGTACTTC
CSVEVSPSYEQYF
>few|TRBD1|TRBJ1-2|TRBV28
TGTGCCAGCAGTCTCGGACAGGAGTATGGCTACACCTTC
CASSLGQEYGYTF
>-|-|TRBJ1-3|TRBV19
TGTGCCAGTAGTATCGTTCGGGACTCTGGAAACACCATATATTTT
CASSIVRDSGNTIYF
>-|-|TRBJ1-4|TRBV7-9
TGTGCCAGCAGCCTAGCAGGGCATGAAAAACTGTTTTTT
CASSLAGHEKLFF
>-|-|TRBJ1-3|TRBV6-1
TGTGCCAGCAGTGAGCTAACCTTAGGGAACACCATATATTTT
CASSELTLGNTIYF
>-|-|TRBJ1-1|TRBV2
TGTGCCAGGGAAAACACTGAAGCTTTCTTT
CARENTEAFF
>few|-|TRBJ2-5|TRBV29-1
TGCAGCGTCGGGATACAAGAGACCCAGTACTTC
CSVGIQETQYF
>-|TRBD1|TRBJ2-7|TRBV9
TGTGCCAGCAGCGTGACAGGGGCTACCTACGAGCAGTACTTC
CASSVTGATYEQYF
>-|-|TRBJ1-2|TRBV18
TGTGCCAGCTCACGTGCGGGGGATGGCTACACCTTC
CASSRAGDGYTF
>-|-|TRBJ1-1|TRBV6-5
TGTGCCAGCAGAACCCAACAGCTTATGAACACTGAAGCTTTCTTT
CASRTQQLMNTEAFF
>-|TRBD1|TRBJ1-2|TRBV6-4
TGTGCCAGCAGTGTCCGGACGCAGGGGGTCTATGGCTACACCTTC
CASSVRTQGVYGYTF
>-|-|TRBJ2-2|TRBV9
TGTGCCAGCAGCCGAGGGGGTTCGAACACCGGGGAGCTGTTTTTT
CASSRGGSNTGELFF
>-|-|TRBJ2-7|TRBV6-5
TGTGCCAGCAGTTACTCGCGGGCGTACTCCTACGAGCAGTACTTC
CASSYSRAYSYEQYF
>few|-|TRBJ1-3|TRBV7-6
TGTGCCAGCAGCTTAGGTCCTGGAAACACCATATATTTT
CASSLGPGNTIYF
>-|-|TRBJ1-2|TRBV19
TGTGCCAGTAGTATAGATCGGGGAGAGTCTGGCTACACCTTC
CASSIDRGESGYTF
>-|-|TRBJ2-1|TRBV10-1
TGCGCCAGCAGTGATCAGATAGCACGGAATGAGCAGTTCTTC
CASSDQIARNEQFF
>-|-|TRBJ2-7|TRBV10-3
TGTGCCATCAGTGACGGGGGCGCCTACGAGCAGTACTTC
CAISDGGAYEQYF
>few|-|TRBJ2-5|TRBV5-1
TGCGCCAGCAGCTTGGCCACCCGTGAGACCCAGTACTTC
CASSLATRETQYF
>-|-|TRBJ2-5|TRBV11-3
TGTGCCAGCAGCTTAGTAGGTGGGGCGGAAGAGACCCAGTACTTC
CASSLVGGAEETQYF
>few|TRBD2|TRBJ2-1|TRBV29-1
TGCAGCGGGTGGTGGGGAGGGTACAATGAGCAGTTCTTC
CSGWWGGYNEQFF
>few|TRBD1|TRBJ1-5|TRBV29-1
TGCAGCGTTAAGACAGGGGATCAGCCCCAGCATTTT
CSVKTGDQPQHF
>-|-|TRBJ2-7|TRBV6-5
TGTGCCAGCAGTTACTCGGGGCAGCGGTCCTACGAGCAGTACTTC
CASSYSGQRSYEQYF
>-|-|TRBJ1-2|TRBV19
TGTGCCAGTAGGAGGCTCAGTCTTAACTATGGCTACACCTTC
CASRRLSLNYGYTF
>-|-|TRBJ1-3|TRBV29-1
TGCAGCGTTTCGATCCAGGGAACTGGAAACACCATATATTTT
CSVSIQGTGNTIYF
>-|-|TRBJ2-5|TRBV4-1
TGCGCCAGCAGCCAAGATTTAACGGAGACCCAGTACTTC
CASSQDLTETQYF
>few|-|TRBJ2-3|TRBV6-6
TGTGCCAGCAGTTACTCGGAGTTCAGCACAGATACGCAGTATTTT
CASSYSEFSTDTQYF
>-|-|TRBJ1-2|TRBV7-9
TGTGCCAGCAGCTTAGAGAGGGAGGGTGGCTACACCTTC
CASSLEREGGYTF
>-|-|TRBJ2-7|TRBV6-1
TGTGCCAGCACACAGTCCTACGAGCAGTACTTC
CASTQSYEQYF
>-|TRBD1|TRBJ2-7|TRBV18
TGTGCCAGCTCCCCCACACCGACAGGGGGAGGCGAGCAGTACTTC
CASSPTPTGGGEQYF
>-|TRBD1|TRBJ1-4|TRBV4-1
TGCGCCAGCAGCCAAGTACAGGGGTTGGCTAATGAAAAACTGTTTTTT
CASSQVQGLANEKLFF
>few|-|TRBJ1-1|TRBV5-1
TGCGCCAGCAGCTCAACGCCATCGAACACTGAAGCTTTCTTT
CASSSTPSNTEAFF
>-|-|TRBJ1-4|TRBV5-6
TGTGCCAGCAGCTTGGGCGGGAGGGAAAAACTGTTTTTT
CASSLGGREKLFF
>-|-|TRBJ2-2|TRBV2
TGTGCCAGCAGTGCCGCGAGCACCGGGGAGCTGTTTTTT
CASSAASTGELFF
>-|TRBD2|TRBJ2-1|TRBV5-1
TGCGCCAGCAGCCCAGGGCTAGCGGGGGGAAACAATGAGCAGTTCTTC
CASSPGLAGGNNEQFF
>once|-|TRBJ2-7|TRBV7-9
TGTGCCAGCAGCCCTCCGAGAGGCGAGCAGTACTTC
CASSPPRGEQYF
>few|-|TRBJ2-7|TRBV15
TGTGCCACCAGCAGAGGGTGGAGCTCCTACGAGCAGTACTTC
CATSRGWSSYEQYF
>-|TRBD1|TRBJ2-1|TRBV7-2
TGTGCCAGCAAGAGGGGGACAGGGGCTAATGAGCAGTTCTTC
CASKRGTGANEQFF
>many|-|TRBJ2-3|TRBV28
TGTGCCAGCAGCCCGTGGTGGACAGATACGCAGTATTTT
CASSPWWTDTQYF
>-|TRBD1|TRBJ1-4|TRBV28
TGTGCCATCGGCAGCGGACAGGGCGGTGGGAAACTGTTTTTT
CAIGSGQGGGKLFF
>few|TRBD1|TRBJ2-2|TRBV19
TGTGCCAGTAGTCTGGGACAGGGGAACACCGGGGAGCTGTTTTTT
CASSLGQGNTGELFF
>few|-|TRBJ1-2|TRBV6-5
TGTGCCAGCGGTGGGTTCTATGGCTACACCTTC
CASGGFYGYTF
>-|TRBD1|TRBJ2-5|TRBV19
TGTGCCAGTAGTACCCGGGACAGGGCACAAGAGACCCAGTACTTC
CASSTRDRAQETQYF
>-|TRBD2|TRBJ2-1|TRBV7-7
TGTGCCAGCAGCCCCAACCCTAGCGGGGGGACCTACAATGAGCAGTTCTTC
CASSPNPSGGTYNEQFF